The 4 T cell receptor beta chains reported below all come from one sample, sequenced in a study of cytomegalovirus exposure and HLA in healthy donors. PCR employed 60 Vbeta and 13 Jbeta primers. Produced via immunoSEQ multiplex PCR; TCRdb's table is partial and in-frame only. The data show some 140,000 clones, more than 70% seen once. The material sequenced was PBMCs. These receptors came from a male donor in good health and CMV-seropositive.

DNA of the CDR3: TGTGCCAGCAGCTTAGCCTCCAGGGGGCTTGGCAATCAGCCCCAGCATTTT. Encoded protein: CASSLASRGLGNQPQHF. The chain employs TRBV7-8 and TRBJ1-5, with 8 bases identical to TRBD1. CDR1 and CDR2 (germline): SGHVS, FQNEAQ. The V and J ends lost 0 bases and 2 bases, in that order; junction bases with no gene match: 6. CDR3 length equals 17 residues. The full variable domain, completed using reference TRBV7-8 and TRBJ1-5, is GAGVSQSPRYKVAKRGQDVALRCDPISGHVSLFWYQQALGQGPEFLTYFQNEAQLDKSGLPSDRFFAERPEGSVSTLKIQRTQQEDSAVYLCASSLASRGLGNQPQHFGDGTRLSIL.

The chain employs TRBV27 and TRBJ2-3, with TRBD1 matching over 7 bases. The V gene's germline CDR1 is MNHEY and CDR2 SMNVEV (reference sequence). The CDR3 is 14 amino acids. The V segment lost 3 bases and the J segment 2 bases; nucleotides outside the gene matches: 2. The CDR3 protein is CASSFDRVTDTQYF. The CDR3 DNA reads as TGTGCCAGCAGTTTTGACAGGGTCACAGATACGCAGTATTTT.

This clone was counted a few times. The chain is built from TRBV4-2 and TRBJ2-5, with D maybe TRBD1 (5 bases). Germline CDR1 LGHNA, CDR2 YNFKEQ. This CDR3 region has 15 residues. Trimming shortened V by 2 bases and J by 0 bases, and 10 bases separated the two germline ends. The CDR3 DNA follows: TGTGCCAGCAGCCAAAATCTAGGGGACCAAGAGACCCAGTACTTC. It translates to CASSQNLGDQETQYF.

The rearrangement joins TRBV4-1 to TRBJ1-1; the D gene is possibly TRBD1 (6 bases). CDR1 and CDR2 from the germline V gene are MGHRA and YSYEKL. V lost 2 bases and J lost 4, with 11 bases in between. The CDR3 contains 14 residues. The CDR3 bases are TGCGCCAGCAGCCAAACAGGGTTTGGCACTGAAGCTTTCTTT. Protein sequence: CASSQTGFGTEAFF.